The entry below gives a single TCR beta chain sequence along with its context. Clones were sequenced by immunoSEQ multiplex PCR, and TCRdb holds only the in-frame ones, with some missing. Of tens of thousands of clones in the sample, 69% were seen once. CDR1 is LNHDA, CDR2 SQIVND, per germline (reference sequence). The CDR3 contains 16 residues. After removal of 3 bases from V and 5 bases from J, the junction contained 8 bases not matched to a gene. This record belongs to a study of cytotoxic CD8 clonotypes in ibrutinib-treated CLL. Specimen: PBMCs, collected after 24 months of ibrutinib treatment. The source is a human donor with chronic lymphocytic leukemia. This chain joins TRBV19 and TRBJ2-5, with 11 positions matching TRBD1. The chain's CDR3 is CASSIGDRGVWETQYF. The CDR3 DNA is TGTGCCAGTAGTATTGGGGACAGGGGGGTTTGGGAGACCCAGTACTTC.